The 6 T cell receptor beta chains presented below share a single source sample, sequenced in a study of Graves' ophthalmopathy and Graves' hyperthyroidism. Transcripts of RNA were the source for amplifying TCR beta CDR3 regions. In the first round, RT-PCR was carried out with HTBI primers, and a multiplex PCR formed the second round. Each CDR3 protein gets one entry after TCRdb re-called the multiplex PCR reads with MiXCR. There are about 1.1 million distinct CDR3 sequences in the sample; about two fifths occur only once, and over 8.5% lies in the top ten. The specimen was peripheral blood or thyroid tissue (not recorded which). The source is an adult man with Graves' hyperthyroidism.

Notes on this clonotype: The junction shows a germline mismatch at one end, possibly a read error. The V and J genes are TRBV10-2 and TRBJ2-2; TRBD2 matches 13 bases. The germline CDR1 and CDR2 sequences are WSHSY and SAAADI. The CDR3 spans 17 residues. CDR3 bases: TGTGCCAGCAGTGGGACGGGGACTAGCGGGACCACCGGGGAGCTGTTTTTT. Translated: CASSGTGTSGTTGELFF.

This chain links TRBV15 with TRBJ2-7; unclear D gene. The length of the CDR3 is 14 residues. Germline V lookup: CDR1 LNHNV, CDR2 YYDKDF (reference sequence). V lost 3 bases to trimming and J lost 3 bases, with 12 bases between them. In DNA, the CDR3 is TGTGCCACCAGCAGCCAAGCAAAGGGCTACGAGCAGTACTTC. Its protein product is CATSSQAKGYEQYF.

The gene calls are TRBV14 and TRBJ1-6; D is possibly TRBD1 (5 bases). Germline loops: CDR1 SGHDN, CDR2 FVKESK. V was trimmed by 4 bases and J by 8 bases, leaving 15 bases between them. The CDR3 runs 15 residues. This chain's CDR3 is CASSPPGREYSPLHF. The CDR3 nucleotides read TGTGCCAGCAGCCCCCCGGGACGGGAATATTCACCCCTCCACTTT.

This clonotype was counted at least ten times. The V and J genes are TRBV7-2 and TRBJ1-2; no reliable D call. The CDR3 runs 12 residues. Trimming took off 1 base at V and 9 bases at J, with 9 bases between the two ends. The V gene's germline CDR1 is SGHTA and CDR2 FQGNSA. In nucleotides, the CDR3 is TGTGCCAGCAGCTTAGAGTCCCGTAGCTACACCTTC. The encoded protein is CASSLESRSYTF.

The CDR3 bases are TGTGCCAGCAGCCTGGCTGGGTTTGGGACCTACGAGCAGTACTTC. Translated: CASSLAGFGTYEQYF. The V and J genes are TRBV7-9 and TRBJ2-7; D remains unclear. The CDR3 totals 15 residues. Germline V lookup: CDR1 SEHNR, CDR2 FQNEAQ (reference sequence). V lost 5 bases, J lost 2 bases, and 16 bases lay in between.

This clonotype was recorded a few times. This CDR3 reads CASSAPWAGGTDTQYF. CDR3 bases: TGTGCCAGCAGTGCCCCGTGGGCAGGCGGCACAGATACGCAGTATTTT. The chain carries TRBV25-1 and TRBJ2-3, with unresolved D. V dropped 4 bases and J dropped 1 base, with 15 bases sitting between them. The CDR3 has 16 residues. The germline gives CDR1 MGHDK, CDR2 SYGVNS. The variable domain in full, completed from reference TRBV25-1 and TRBJ2-3, reads EADIYQTPRYLVIGTGKKITLECSQTMGHDKMYWYQQDPGMELHLIHYSYGVNSTEKGDLSSESTVSRIRTEHFPLTLESARPSHTSQYLCASSAPWAGGTDTQYFGPGTRLTVL.